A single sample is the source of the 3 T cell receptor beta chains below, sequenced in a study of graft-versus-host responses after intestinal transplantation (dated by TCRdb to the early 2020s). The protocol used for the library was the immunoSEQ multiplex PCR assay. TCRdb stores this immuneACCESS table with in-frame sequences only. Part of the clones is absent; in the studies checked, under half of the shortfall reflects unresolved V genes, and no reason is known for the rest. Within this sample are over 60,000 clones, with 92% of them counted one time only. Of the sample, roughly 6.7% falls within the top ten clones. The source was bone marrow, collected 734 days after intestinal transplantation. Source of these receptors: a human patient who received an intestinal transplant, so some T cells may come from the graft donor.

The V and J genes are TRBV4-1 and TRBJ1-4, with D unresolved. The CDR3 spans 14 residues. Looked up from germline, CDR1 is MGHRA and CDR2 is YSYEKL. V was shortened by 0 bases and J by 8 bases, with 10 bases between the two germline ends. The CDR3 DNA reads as TGCGCCAGCAGCCAAGATCGAGGAGGGGAAAAACTGTTTTTT. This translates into CASSQDRGGEKLFF.

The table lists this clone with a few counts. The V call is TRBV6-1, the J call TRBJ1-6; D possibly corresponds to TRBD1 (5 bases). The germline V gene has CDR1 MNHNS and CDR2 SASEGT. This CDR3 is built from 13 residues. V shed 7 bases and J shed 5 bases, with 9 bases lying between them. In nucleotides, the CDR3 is TGTGCCAGCAAAGACAGTAATAATTCACCCCTCCACTTT. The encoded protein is CASKDSNNSPLHF.

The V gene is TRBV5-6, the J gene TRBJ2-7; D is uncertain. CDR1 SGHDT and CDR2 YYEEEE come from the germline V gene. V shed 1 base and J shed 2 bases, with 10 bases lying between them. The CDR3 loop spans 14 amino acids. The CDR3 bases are TGTGCCAGCAGCTTGAAGCTACCTCCCTACGAGCAGTACTTC. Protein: CASSLKLPPYEQYF.